The source of this T cell receptor (beta chain) is a study of shared clonotypes between healthy human individuals. General study points: For sorted subsets, rarefaction showed incomplete sequencing despite large depth. Richness estimates generally favored naive over memory subsets.

Germline V gives CDR1 LNHDA, CDR2 SQIVND (reference sequence). Germline trimming cut 9 bases from V and 2 bases from J; bases unmatched to any gene: 5. CDR3 length equals 14 residues. This clone was picked up one time. Its specificity is not known. Sequencing was performed with immunoSEQ multiplex PCR; in TCRdb, only in-frame clones are kept and a portion is missing. The data contain approximately 1,500,000 clones, around 97% of them seen just once; the ten biggest clones take up over 1%. The sequence was collected from a young man in good health. V gene TRBV19 combines with J gene TRBJ2-1; TRBD1 agrees at 9 bases. Sequencing was carried out using naive CD4+ T cells sorted from blood. The subset denotes: CD45RA+ positively selected. The CDR3, as DNA: TGTGCCAGCACCGGGACAGGGACCTACAATGAGCAGTTCTTC. Encoded protein: CASTGTGTYNEQFF. Full variable domain (missing parts from reference TRBV19 and TRBJ2-1): DGGITQSPKYLFRKEGQNVTLSCEQNLNHDAMYWYRQDPGQGLRLIYYSQIVNDFQKGDIAEGYSVSREKKESFPLTVTSAQKNPTAFYLCASTGTGTYNEQFFGPGTRLTVL.